This TCR beta chain was identified in a study of shared clonotypes between healthy human individuals. Original processing methods: Junction-only immunoSEQ sequences carried no quality scores, so filtering differed. Here immunoSEQ multiplex PCR was the method, and the copy in TCRdb shows in-frame clones only, minus some. That table furnishes V, J and clone size, whereas the DNA furnished D and trimming. Of about 2 million clones listed, 85% to 95% are singletons. This CDR3 has 13 residues. Germline V gene data show CDR1 as GTSNPN and CDR2 as SVGIG (reference sequence). The ends were cut back, 3 bases at V and 6 bases at J, with 14 bases in the middle. Notes on this clone: Its antigen is undetermined.

Each donor was a Caucasian adult residing in Nashville, Tennessee. The study separated CD4+ cells into CD45RA+ naive and CD45RA-negative memory subsets. Study findings and constraints: Having only a few donors restricted how much genetic and exposure-history diversity was captured.

The chain carries TRBV30 and TRBJ1-2; D possibly corresponds to TRBD1 (5 bases). The sample was naive CD4+ T cells sorted from blood. Described subset: CD45RA+ positively selected. This sequence was found in a man aged 18 to 35 in good health. CDR3 nucleotide sequence: TGTGCCTGGAGCCGGGACCCGGGGAATGGCTACACCTTC. Its protein product is CAWSRDPGNGYTF.